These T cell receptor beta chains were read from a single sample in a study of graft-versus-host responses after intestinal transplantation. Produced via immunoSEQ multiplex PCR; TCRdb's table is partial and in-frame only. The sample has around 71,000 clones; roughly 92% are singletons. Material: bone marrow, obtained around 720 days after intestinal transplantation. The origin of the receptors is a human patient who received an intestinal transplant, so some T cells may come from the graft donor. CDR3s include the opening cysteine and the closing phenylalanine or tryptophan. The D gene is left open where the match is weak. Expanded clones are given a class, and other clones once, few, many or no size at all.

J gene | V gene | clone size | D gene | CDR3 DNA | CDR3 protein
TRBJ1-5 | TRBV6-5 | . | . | TGTGCCAGCAGTTATGGGGGAAATCAGCCCCAGCATTTT | CASSYGGNQPQHF
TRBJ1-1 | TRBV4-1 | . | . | TGCGCCAGCGTCCAACAGGGTAACACTGAAGCTTTCTTT | CASVQQGNTEAFF
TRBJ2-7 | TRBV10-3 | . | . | TGTGCCATCAGTGGACAGGATCCCTCCTACGAGCAGTACTTC | CAISGQDPSYEQYF
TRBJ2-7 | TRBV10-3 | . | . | TGTGCCATCAGTGAGCCTCAAACCCCCGGAAACGAGCAGTACTTC | CAISEPQTPGNEQYF
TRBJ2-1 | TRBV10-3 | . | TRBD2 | TGTGCCATCAGTGGGAGCGGGGTCAGGGCCTACAATGAGCAGTTCTTC | CAISGSGVRAYNEQFF
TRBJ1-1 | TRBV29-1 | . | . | TGCAGCGTTGTAAAGGGAGATTCGTCTGAAGCTTTCTTT | CSVVKGDSSEAFF
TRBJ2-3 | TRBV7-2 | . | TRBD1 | TGTGCCAGCAGCTTGGAGGACAGGTACTATCTGGATACGCAGTATTTT | CASSLEDRYYLDTQYF
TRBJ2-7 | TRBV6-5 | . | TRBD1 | TGTGCCAGCAGTACAGGGGGCGATTCCTACGAGCAGTACTTC | CASSTGGDSYEQYF
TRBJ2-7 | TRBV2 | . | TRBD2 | TGTGCCAGCACCCAAATCACGGGGGGGCCTTTGGCGGACTTC | CASTQITGGPLADF
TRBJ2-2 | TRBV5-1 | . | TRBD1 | TGCGCCAGCAGCTCCGGACAGGGTTGGACCGGGGAGCTGTTTTTT | CASSSGQGWTGELFF
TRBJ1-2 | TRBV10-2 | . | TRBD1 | TGCGCCAGCAGTGAGTCAGGGACAGGGGGCGAAGGCTACACCTTC | CASSESGTGGEGYTF
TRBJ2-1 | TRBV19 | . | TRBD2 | TGTGCCAGTAGTATTAGGGGCCTGGGTAGCGGGAGAATCTATGAGCAGTTCTTC | CASSIRGLGSGRIYEQFF
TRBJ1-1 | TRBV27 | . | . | TGTGCCAGCAGTTCGGCGAGGGAGATGAACACTGAAGCTTTCTTT | CASSSAREMNTEAFF
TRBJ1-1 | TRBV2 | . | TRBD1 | TGTGCCAGCAGCCGCGGACAGGGGGCCGGTAGAGCTTTCTTT | CASSRGQGAGRAFF
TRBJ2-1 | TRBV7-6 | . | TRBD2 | TGTGCCAGCAGCGGAGGACTAGCGGGGGGAGAATACAATGAGCAGTTCTTC | CASSGGLAGGEYNEQFF
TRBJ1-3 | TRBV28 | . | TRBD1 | TGTGCCAGCAGTCAGGGGGTTTTGACTCCAAACACCATATATTTT | CASSQGVLTPNTIYF
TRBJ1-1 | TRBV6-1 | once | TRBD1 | TGTGCCAGCAGTGAGACAGGGGGTGACACTGAAGCTTTCTTT | CASSETGGDTEAFF
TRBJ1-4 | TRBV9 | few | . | TGTGCCAGCAGCGTAGGCGGGGATGAAAAACTGTTTTTT | CASSVGGDEKLFF
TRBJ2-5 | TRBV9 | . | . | TGTGCCAGCAGCCGCCAAGAGACCCAGTACTTC | CASSRQETQYF
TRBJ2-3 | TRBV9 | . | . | TGTGCCAGCAGCGCCGATTCGGGGGGCGAAGCGGATACGCAGTATTTT | CASSADSGGEADTQYF
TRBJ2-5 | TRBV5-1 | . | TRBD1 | TGCGCCAGCAGCTTGGCCCGGGACAGGGGAGAGACCCAGTACTTC | CASSLARDRGETQYF
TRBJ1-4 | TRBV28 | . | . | TGTGCCAGCAGTTTGGGTGGTCTGGGCCCTAGTGAAAAACTGTTTTTT | CASSLGGLGPSEKLFF